This entry lists 8 T cell receptor beta chains sequenced from one sample in a study of CD8+CD57+ T cells in acquired aplastic anemia. Genomic DNA acted as the template from which TCR beta VDJ combination and CDR3 sequence profiling were carried out. One entry per CDR3 protein results from TCRdb running MiXCR on the reads. The sample yields some 150,000 distinct CDR3 sequences, 41% seen once. The sequenced material came from sorted CD4+, CD8+, or CD8+CD57+ T cells (not recorded which) from PBMCs. The receptors originated from a human donor in good health, serving as a control.

This clonotype was detected many times. The CDR3 sequence: CASSSNPGQGTSEAFF. DNA of the CDR3: TGTGCCAGCAGCTCGAATCCGGGACAGGGGACGAGTGAAGCTTTCTTT. The chain has TRBV12-3 or TRBV12-4 and TRBJ1-1; TRBD1 matches at 10 bases. With 6 bases clipped from V and 7 bases from J, the junction kept 14 bases outside the gene matches. This CDR3 contains 16 residues.

This clonotype was counted at least ten times. The chain is built from TRBV13 and TRBJ1-1; possible D gene TRBD1, 6 bases. Germline loops: CDR1 PRHDT, CDR2 FYEKMQ (reference sequence). Trimming took 5 bases from V and 4 from J, leaving 29 bases between them. The CDR3 loop spans 19 amino acids. The CDR3 DNA reads TGTGCCAGCAGCCAATCCGCGTGGGGGGCCACTGGGACGTTCACTGAAGCTTTCTTT. Translating it yields CASSQSAWGATGTFTEAFF.

The chain couples TRBV10-3 to TRBJ2-7; TRBD2 matches 7 bases. The CDR3 loop spans 16 amino acids. After removal of 2 bases from V and 1 base from J, the junction contained 8 bases not matched to a gene. Germline V CDR1 and CDR2: ENHRY, SYGVKD. The CDR3 DNA is TGTGCCATCAGTGAGATAGCGGGCCCGGGGTCCTACGAGCAGTACTTC. Protein: CAISEIAGPGSYEQYF.

V and J are TRBV10-3 and TRBJ1-1; D may be TRBD1 (5 bases). The germline CDR1 and CDR2 sequences are ENHRY and SYGVKD. V lost 4 bases and J lost 1, with 10 bases in between. CDR3 length equals 14 residues. This chain's CDR3 is CAISVGLTNTEAFF. The CDR3 nucleotides are TGTGCCATCAGTGTGGGGCTTACGAACACTGAAGCTTTCTTT.

This clonotype was seen just once. This chain links TRBV9 with TRBJ1-2; weak D call: TRBD1 (5 bases). The germline V and J ends were trimmed by 0 bases and 5 bases, with 14 bases remaining between them. CDR1 is SGDLS, CDR2 YYNGEE, per germline. This CDR3 has 15 residues. CDR3 sequence reads: CASSVGPRVGYGYTF. Written as DNA, the CDR3 is TGTGCCAGCAGCGTAGGGCCCAGGGTTGGATATGGCTACACCTTC.

The rearrangement links TRBV10-2 to TRBJ2-7; 11 nucleotides line up with TRBD2. The CDR3 totals 13 residues. The germline V gene has CDR1 WSHSY and CDR2 SAAADI. After removal of 2 bases from V and 11 bases from J, the junction contained 5 bases not matched to a gene. The DNA of the CDR3 is TGCGCCAGCAGTGAGACTAGCGGGGGACAGGAGTACTTC. It encodes CASSETSGGQEYF.

V gene TRBV7-2 combines with J gene TRBJ2-5, with a tentative D call TRBD2 (6 bases). The V gene's germline CDR1 is SGHTA and CDR2 FQGNSA. Trimming shortened V by 1 base and J by 5 bases, and 14 bases separated the two germline ends. The CDR3 length is 15 residues. The CDR3 DNA reads as TGTGCCAGCAGCTTAGGTGGAGGGGCGGGGGAGACCCAGTACTTC. Encoded protein: CASSLGGGAGETQYF.

The chain is built from TRBV24-1 and TRBJ2-5; TRBD2 aligns across 7 bases. V was pared by 11 bases and J by 7 bases, with 21 bases of the junction left unmatched. This CDR3 is built from 16 residues. Germline-derived CDR1 and CDR2 are KGHDR and SFDVKD. CDR3 sequence reads: CASSLSSSGGHRTQYF. The CDR3 DNA follows: TGTGCCAGCAGCTTATCCTCTAGCGGAGGACATAGGACCCAGTACTTC.